These T cell receptor beta chains were read from a single sample in a study of chemoradiotherapy in HPV16-positive cancers. Sequencing used immunoSEQ multiplex PCR; TCRdb keeps in-frame clones, though not all of them. This sample has about 10,000 clones, with more than 60% found just once. This specimen was acquired from a patient who underwent chemoradiotherapy. The receptors shown here come from a human donor with HPV-associated anogenital cancer. The CDR3 runs from the conserved cysteine through the conserved F or W. Fields, in order: D gene, V gene, J gene, CDR3 protein. D genes are given only for firm matches.

NA	TRBV12-5	TRBJ1-2	CASLARRDIWYGYTF
TRBD1	TRBV5-4	TRBJ1-2	CASSNTGTGMYGYTF
TRBD1	TRBV5-1	TRBJ2-3	CASSPADRDADTQYF
NA	TRBV5-4	TRBJ2-3	CASSLAAGASTDTQYF
NA	TRBV9	TRBJ2-2	CASSVGEITGELFF
NA	TRBV15	TRBJ1-1	CATSEDPNTEAFF
NA	TRBV6-5	TRBJ1-5	CASSYSPNQPQHF
TRBD2	TRBV7-9	TRBJ2-7	CASTHATLLGGGVQYF
TRBD1	TRBV27	TRBJ2-3	CASSLYDRATDTQYF
NA	TRBV5-5	TRBJ1-4	CASSFSGEKLFF
NA	TRBV5-1	TRBJ1-5	CASSLEGPHQPQHF
NA	TRBV6-5	TRBJ1-6	CATKWGSYSPLHF
NA	TRBV18	TRBJ1-2	CASSPGRTDGYTF
NA	TRBV18	TRBJ2-3	CASSYGITTDTQYF
NA	TRBV7-2	TRBJ2-7	CASSLVAQYEQYF
NA	TRBV2	TRBJ2-7	CASRRPTAYEQYF
NA	TRBV7-9	TRBJ1-1	CASSPKPGLNTEAFF
NA	TRBV21-1	TRBJ2-7	CASSKRESPSGEQYF
NA	TRBV18	TRBJ2-2	CASSRPVKDTGELFF
NA	TRBV6-1	TRBJ2-2	CASSEAGYGELFF
NA	TRBV7-8	TRBJ2-4	CASSFPGQNIQYF
NA	TRBV19	TRBJ1-2	CASTSSRGYTF
NA	TRBV28	TRBJ2-5	CASSLVGRETQYF
TRBD1	TRBV9	TRBJ2-2	CASSDQTMGQYDTGELFF